A single T cell receptor (beta chain) is shown here with its context. Which antigen it targets is not known. It has no much larger one-base neighbor in the sample; base qualities were not kept. The data belong to a study of blood T cell repertoires in COVID-19 (dated by TCRdb to the early 2020s). As for the study more broadly: Samples covering the acute and convalescent phases of COVID-19 were provided by collaborators in the United States, Italy and Spain. The prospective study material was composed of cDNA or gDNA derived from T cells, B-cell-depleted T cells, or PBMCs. Subjects who had been exposed to COVID-19, were actively infected with it, or had recovered from it provided the deeply sampled blood TCRbeta repertoires that made up the dataset. HLA class I and class II types, where available, came from metadata supplied by the sample provider rather than from assay-based typing. The repertoires were released in a freely available public database intended as a resource for research on the immune response to SARS-CoV-2. Nearly every sample came with metadata listing a de-identified subject ID, COVID-19 status, age in years and sex. The samples were drawn from the first 160 participants of the ongoing ImmuneRACE study and from 1,254 subjects provided by 6 global collaborators. Here is what the overall study found, with its caveats: The amount of clinical and demographic metadata varied by source and participant and was provided uncurated.

Collaborating institutions collected whole blood in K2EDTA tubes following their own protocols. Collaborator samples were shipped for TCRbeta analysis as frozen whole blood, isolated PBMCs, or DNA extracted from either sample type. TCRbeta CDR3 regions were amplified from genomic DNA by means of the immunoSEQ Assay, a bias-controlled multiplex PCR. The original methods were these. The number of nucleated cells in each sample was estimated from the amplification of reference gene primers within the assay. To quantify the absolute abundance of each unique TCRbeta CDR3 rearrangement, sequence reads were collapsed and filtered. For each sample, productive Simpson clonality was calculated as the square root of Simpson's diversity index across productive rearrangements. This is the immuneACCESS table as TCRdb keeps it, with only in-frame sequences that have V and J called. A part of the clones is gone; compared with another copy, unresolved V genes explain less than half, and the rest is unexplained. That table gives V, J and clone size, and the DNA gave D and trimming. The sample includes around 67,000 clones, with about 86% observed a single time. Roughly 5.6% of the sample belongs to the ten largest clones.

V has 8 bases trimmed and J has 2 bases trimmed; junction bases matching no gene number 8. The CDR3 contains 15 residues, cysteine and phenylalanine counted. Of the read, only the CDR3 DNA is kept; its 45 bases are in frame from base 1. The germline V gene sets CDR1 to MGHRA and CDR2 to YSYEKL. The source is a man aged 45 to 65 with active COVID-19. The rearranged segments are TRBV4-1 and TRBJ1-2; 10 central bases correspond to TRBD1. The source material was peripheral blood. At the DNA level, the sequence is TGCGCCAGCTCGACTCGGACAGGGGGGAACTATGGCTACACCTTC. This encodes CASSTRTGGNYGYTF.